This T cell receptor beta chain comes out of a study of blood T cell repertoires in COVID-19. Sequenced by immunoSEQ multiplex PCR; TCRdb stores in-frame clones only, minus some. The data contain approximately 210,000 clones, roughly 91% of them singletons. Sequenced: PBMCs or T cells enriched from blood (not recorded which). This receptor was taken from a man aged 30 to 39 in a cohort exposed to, infected with or recovered from COVID-19 (not recorded which).

In DNA form, the CDR3 reads TGTGCCAGCAGCGACGGAATGGGACTAGCCTATGAGCAGTTCTTC. The encoded protein is CASSDGMGLAYEQFF. This chain uses TRBV6-5 with TRBJ2-1; 9 bases are a match to TRBD2. This CDR3 is built from 15 residues. Per germline, CDR1 MNHEY and CDR2 SVGAGI. J was trimmed by 8 bases and V by 6 bases; bases with no gene match: 11.